The subject of this entry is one T cell receptor beta chain. The data originate from a study of blood T cell repertoires in COVID-19. The table came from immunoSEQ multiplex PCR; TCRdb's copy has only in-frame clones and leaves some out. Here the sample spans around 260,000 clones, around 90% being singletons. With V trimmed by 4 bases and J by 8 bases, 4 bases remained unmatched. The V gene's germline CDR1 is LNHDA and CDR2 SQIVND (reference sequence). This CDR3 is built from 13 residues. This clonotype was obtained from a woman in her 30s who had recovered from COVID-19. The sequenced material came from PBMCs or T cells enriched from blood (not recorded which). The chain links TRBV19 to TRBJ2-1, with 8 bases matching TRBD1. This CDR3 reads CASSTDRVDEQFF. The CDR3 nucleotides read TGTGCCAGTAGTACGGACAGGGTAGATGAGCAGTTCTTC.